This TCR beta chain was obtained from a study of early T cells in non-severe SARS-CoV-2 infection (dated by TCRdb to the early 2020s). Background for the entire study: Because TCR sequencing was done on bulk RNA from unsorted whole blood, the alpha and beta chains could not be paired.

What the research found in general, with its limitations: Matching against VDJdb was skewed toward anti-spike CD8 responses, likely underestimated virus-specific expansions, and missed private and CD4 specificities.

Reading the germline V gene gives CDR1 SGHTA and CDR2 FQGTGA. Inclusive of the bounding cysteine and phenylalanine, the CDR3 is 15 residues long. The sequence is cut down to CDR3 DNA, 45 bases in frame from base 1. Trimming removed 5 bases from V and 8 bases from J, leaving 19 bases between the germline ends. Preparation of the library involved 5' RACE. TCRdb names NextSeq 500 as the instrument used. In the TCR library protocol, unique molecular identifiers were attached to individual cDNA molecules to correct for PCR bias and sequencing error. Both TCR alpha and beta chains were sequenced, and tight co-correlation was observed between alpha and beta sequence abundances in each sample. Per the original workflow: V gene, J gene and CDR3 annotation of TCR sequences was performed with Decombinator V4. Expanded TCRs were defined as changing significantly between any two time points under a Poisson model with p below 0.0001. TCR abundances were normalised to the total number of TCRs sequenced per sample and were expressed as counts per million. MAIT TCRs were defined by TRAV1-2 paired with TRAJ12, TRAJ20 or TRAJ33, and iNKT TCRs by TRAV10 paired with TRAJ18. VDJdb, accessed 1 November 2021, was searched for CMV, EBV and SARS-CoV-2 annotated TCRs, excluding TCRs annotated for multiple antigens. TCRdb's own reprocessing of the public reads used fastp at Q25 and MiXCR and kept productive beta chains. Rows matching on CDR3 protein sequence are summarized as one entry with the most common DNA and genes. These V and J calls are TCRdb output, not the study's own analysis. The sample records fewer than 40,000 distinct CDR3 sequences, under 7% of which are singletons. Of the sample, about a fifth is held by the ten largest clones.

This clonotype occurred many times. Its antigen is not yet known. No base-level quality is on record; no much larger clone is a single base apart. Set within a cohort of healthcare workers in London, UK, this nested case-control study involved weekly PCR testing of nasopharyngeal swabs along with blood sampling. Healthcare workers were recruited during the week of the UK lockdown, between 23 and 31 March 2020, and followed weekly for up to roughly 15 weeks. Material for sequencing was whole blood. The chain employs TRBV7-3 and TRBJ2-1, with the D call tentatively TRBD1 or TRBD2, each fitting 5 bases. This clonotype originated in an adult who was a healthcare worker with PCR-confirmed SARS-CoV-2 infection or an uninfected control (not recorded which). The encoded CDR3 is CASSRSGDQGYEQFF. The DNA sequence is TGTGCCAGCAGCCGCTCCGGGGACCAGGGATATGAGCAGTTCTTC.